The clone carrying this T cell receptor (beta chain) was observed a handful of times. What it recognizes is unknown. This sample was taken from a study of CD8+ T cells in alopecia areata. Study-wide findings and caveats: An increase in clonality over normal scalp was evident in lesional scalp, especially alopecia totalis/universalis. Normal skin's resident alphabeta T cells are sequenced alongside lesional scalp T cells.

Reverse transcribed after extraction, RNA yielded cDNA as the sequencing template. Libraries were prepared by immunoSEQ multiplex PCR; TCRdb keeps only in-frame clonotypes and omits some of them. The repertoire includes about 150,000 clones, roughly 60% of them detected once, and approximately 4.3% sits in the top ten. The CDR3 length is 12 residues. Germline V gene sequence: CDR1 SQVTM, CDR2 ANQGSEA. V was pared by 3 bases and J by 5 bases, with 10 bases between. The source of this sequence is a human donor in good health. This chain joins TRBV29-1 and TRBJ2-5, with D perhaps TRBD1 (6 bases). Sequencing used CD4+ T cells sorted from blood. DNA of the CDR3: TGCAGCGTTGAGGGGGCGTTGGAGACCCAGTACTTC. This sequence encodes CSVEGALETQYF. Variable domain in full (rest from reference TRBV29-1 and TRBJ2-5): SAVISQKPSRDICQRGTSLTIQCQVDSQVTMMFWYRQQPGQSLTLIATANQGSEATYESGFVIDKFPISRPNLTFSTLTVSNMSPEDSSIYLCSVEGALETQYFGPGTRLLVL.